Following are 25 T cell receptor beta chains from one sample sequenced in a study of response to subunit inactivated influenza vaccine (dated by TCRdb to 2017 to 2018). The protocol used for the library was RT-PCR. Instrument used: Illumina HiSeq 2500. Clones were called with MiXCR by TCRdb after fastp trimmed the public reads at Q25, and only in-frame beta chains were retained. One record per CDR3 amino acid sequence lists the most common genes and DNA. The sample contains approximately 530,000 distinct CDR3 sequences, under 8.5% of them found a single time. About an eighth of the sample is held by the ten biggest clonotypes. This specimen was PBMCs from blood, taken roughly 24 months after vaccination. The receptors come from a man aged 45 to 75 who received an inactivated influenza vaccine. Donor details come from another sample of the same person, matched by shared clones.

This clonotype was recorded at least ten times. The chain joins TRBV20-1 to TRBJ2-7, with a tentative D call TRBD2 (6 bases). CDR3 length equals 14 residues. Per germline, CDR1 DFQATT and CDR2 SNEGSKA (reference sequence). The V end was cut by 0 bases, the J end by 4 bases, with 13 bases between. DNA of the CDR3: TGCAGTGCTAGAGATCCCGGGAGCAAGTACGAGCAGTACTTC. This sequence encodes CSARDPGSKYEQYF.

This clonotype has a count of ten or more. This sequence joins TRBV5-1 and TRBJ2-5; D is possibly TRBD1 (5 bases). The V end was cut by 0 bases, the J end by 5 bases, with 14 bases between. The CDR3 contains 15 residues. From germline, CDR1 is SGHRS and CDR2 YFSETQ. In DNA form, the CDR3 reads TGCGCCAGCAGCTTGGGTCAGGGAACCGGTGAGACCCAGTACTTC. Amino acid sequence: CASSLGQGTGETQYF.

The chain combines TRBV20-1 with TRBJ1-2; D might be TRBD1 (5 bases). Germline V lookup: CDR1 DFQATT, CDR2 SNEGSKA (reference sequence). Trimming took off 6 bases at V and 5 bases at J, with 22 bases between the two ends. The CDR3 loop spans 15 amino acids. The CDR3 DNA reads TGCAGTGCCAGACCCACGTATCAGGGCGAATATGGCTACACCTTC. Amino acid sequence: CSARPTYQGEYGYTF.

This clonotype was counted at least ten times. V and J are TRBV3-1 and TRBJ2-1; D remains ambiguous. The CDR3 covers 14 residues. The V gene's germline CDR1 is LGHDT and CDR2 YNNKEL (reference sequence). Between the trimmed V and J ends, which lost 1 base and 4 bases, there was a span of 8 bases. CDR3 region: CASSQGWAYNEQFF. In nucleotides, the CDR3 is TGTGCCAGCAGCCAAGGGTGGGCATACAATGAGCAGTTCTTC.

The chain combines TRBV5-4 with TRBJ2-5; TRBD1 might be the D (8 bases). Germline CDR1 and CDR2: SGHNT and YYREEE (reference sequence). This CDR3 comprises 15 residues. Trimming removed 4 bases at V and 5 bases at J, with 18 bases between. The CDR3 region has the DNA TGTGCCAGCAGCCCAGACAGGGGAGGGGGGGAGACCCAGTACTTC. It encodes CASSPDRGGGETQYF.

This clonotype was seen a few times. V and J are TRBV10-3 and TRBJ2-2; no definite D call. Per the germline V gene, CDR1 is ENHRY and CDR2 is SYGVKD. Trimming took off 2 bases at V and 1 base at J, with 5 bases between the two ends. This CDR3 has 14 residues. This CDR3 is CAISELENTGELFF. DNA of the CDR3: TGTGCCATCAGTGAGCTTGAGAACACCGGGGAGCTGTTTTTT.

The CDR3 loop is CASSLARLYRNEQFF. For the CDR3, the DNA is TGTGCCAGCAGCTTAGCCCGGCTATATCGCAATGAGCAGTTCTTC. This sequence joins TRBV7-7 and TRBJ2-1; D is ambiguous. Germline loops: CDR1 SSHAT, CDR2 FNYEAQ (reference sequence). Between the trimmed V and J ends, which lost 0 bases and 6 bases, there was a span of 12 bases. The CDR3 has 15 residues.

This clonotype turned up a few times. The chain uses TRBV10-3 and TRBJ2-1; D might be TRBD1 or TRBD2, each matching 6 bases. Germline V CDR1 and CDR2: ENHRY, SYGVKD. The ends were cut back, 4 bases at V and 5 bases at J, with 15 bases in the middle. The CDR3 is 15 residues long. DNA for the CDR3: TGTGCCATCAGTGCCTCCGAGGGGGGTGACAATGAGCAGTTCTTC. Its translation is CAISASEGGDNEQFF.

In this sample, this clonotype turned up a few times. The chain carries TRBV7-2 and TRBJ2-5; the match to TRBD2 covers 7 bases. CDR3 size: 15 residues. Germline V lookup: CDR1 SGHTA, CDR2 FQGNSA. V trimming: 6 bases; J trimming: 2 bases; junction bases outside the gene matches: 9. CDR3 DNA sequence: TGTGCCAGCAGGCCTTGGGCTAGCGGACAAGAGACCCAGTACTTC. This encodes CASRPWASGQETQYF.

This clonotype was observed a few times. The chain employs TRBV4-3 and TRBJ2-1; 8 nucleotides agree with TRBD1. Germline-derived CDR1 and CDR2 are LGHNA and YSLEER. V shed 1 base, J shed 6 bases, and the junction held 17 bases outside the gene matches. This CDR3 spans 19 amino acids. The CDR3 reads CASSQVTVGTGMEGNEQFF. CDR3 coding DNA: TGCGCCAGCAGCCAAGTGACCGTGGGGACAGGCATGGAGGGCAATGAGCAGTTCTTC.

A few counts support this clonotype. The V call is TRBV6-6, the J call TRBJ2-2; a weak D match, TRBD1 (5 bases). V was shortened by 2 bases and J by 9 bases, with 7 bases between the two germline ends. The CDR3 has 12 residues. Germline values: CDR1 MNHNY, CDR2 SVGAGI (reference sequence). DNA for the CDR3: TGTGCCAGCAGTTACGAGGACAGGGAGCTGTTTTTT. It is translated as CASSYEDRELFF.

This clonotype was seen many times. This rearrangement joins TRBV7-9 to TRBJ2-1, with D unresolved. The CDR3 contains 12 residues. From germline, CDR1 is SEHNR and CDR2 FQNEAQ (reference sequence). V was shortened by 2 bases and J by 9 bases, with 8 bases between the two germline ends. The CDR3 loop is CASSLRTGEQFF. CDR3 bases: TGTGCCAGCAGCTTAAGAACGGGTGAGCAGTTCTTC.

The sample holds a few counts of this clonotype. The CDR3 DNA reads as TGTGCCAGCAGACCGACCCTGACTAGCGGGGTTAGAGAGCAGTTCTTC. It translates to CASRPTLTSGVREQFF. The chain employs TRBV7-2 and TRBJ2-1; TRBD2 agrees at 11 bases. Germline V lookup: CDR1 SGHTA, CDR2 FQGNSA. V shed 6 bases and J 10 bases; nucleotides not matched to a gene: 14. This CDR3 is built from 16 residues.

This clonotype was seen more than once but under ten times. The chain is built from TRBV4-1 and TRBJ1-1, with TRBD1 matching 9 bases. The length of the CDR3 is 14 residues. CDR1 and CDR2 (germline): MGHRA, YSYEKL. V dropped 4 bases and J dropped 11; count of bases not matched to a gene: 11. The CDR3 is CASSPTGGQVMAFF. DNA for the CDR3: TGCGCCAGCAGCCCCACAGGGGGCCAAGTTATGGCTTTCTTT.

The chain has TRBV28 and TRBJ2-7, with TRBD1 as a possible D gene (6 bases). The CDR3 sequence is 15 residues long. CDR1 and CDR2 from the germline V gene are MDHEN and SYDVKM. V lost 2 bases and J 6 bases, leaving 17 bases between the germline ends. CDR3 loop: CASSLSSAGVGEQYF. The CDR3 coding sequence is TGTGCCAGCAGTTTAAGTTCGGCAGGGGTGGGCGAGCAGTACTTC.

The V call is TRBV5-1, the J call TRBJ2-7, with a possible D match to TRBD1 (5 bases). The CDR3 has 15 amino acids. The ends were cut back, 0 bases at V and 2 bases at J, with 12 bases in the middle. Germline V CDR1 and CDR2: SGHRS, YFSETQ. The CDR3 loop is CASSLATTETYEQYF. For the CDR3, the DNA is TGCGCCAGCAGCTTGGCCACGACAGAGACCTACGAGCAGTACTTC. The whole variable domain, filled in from reference TRBV5-1 and TRBJ2-7, reads KAGVTQTPRYLIKTRGQQVTLSCSPISGHRSVSWYQQTPGQGLQFLFEYFSETQRNKGNFPGRFSGRQFSNSRSEMNVSTLELGDSALYLCASSLATTETYEQYFGPGTRLTVT.

This clonotype came up many times. The V gene is TRBV4-2, the J gene TRBJ2-5; 7 nucleotides align to TRBD2. Trimming took 5 bases from V and 3 from J; bases not matched to a gene: 6. Germline values: CDR1 LGHNA, CDR2 YNFKEQ. The CDR3 contains 14 residues. The CDR3 loop is CASSMRGGEETQYF. The CDR3 DNA follows: TGTGCCAGCAGCATGCGGGGAGGGGAAGAGACCCAGTACTTC.

The genes are TRBV28 and TRBJ2-7; 8 nucleotides align to TRBD2. The CDR3 runs 14 residues. Germline CDR1 MDHEN, CDR2 SYDVKM. Trimming at V came to 3 bases and at J to 4 bases, leaving 5 bases not matched to a gene. CDR3 region: CASSFLGRGYEQYF. In DNA, the CDR3 is TGTGCCAGCAGTTTTCTCGGGAGGGGTTACGAGCAGTACTTC.

This clonotype was seen a handful of times. V gene TRBV5-1 combines with J gene TRBJ2-5; TRBD1 is a possible D gene (5 bases). CDR1 SGHRS and CDR2 YFSETQ come from the germline V gene. V was trimmed by 3 bases and J by 7 bases, leaving 16 bases between them. This CDR3 is 14 amino acids long. This CDR3 reads CASSSAQESGTQYF. CDR3 coding DNA: TGCGCCAGCAGCTCGGCACAGGAGTCAGGGACCCAGTACTTC.

This clonotype was counted only a few times. The chain joins TRBV18 to TRBJ2-5; D is perhaps TRBD1 (6 bases). Deletions cut 2 bases from V and 4 bases from J, with 14 bases between. CDR1 and CDR2 from the germline V gene are KGHSH and LQKENI. CDR3 length: 15 amino acids. DNA of the CDR3: TGTGCCAGCTCACCAGTTCAACAGGGACGAGAGACCCAGTACTTC. It codes for CASSPVQQGRETQYF.

There are a few counts of this clonotype. The V and J genes are TRBV6-5 and TRBJ2-5; 8 bases align to TRBD1. This CDR3 has 14 residues. Trimming removed 4 bases from V and 4 bases from J; junction bases left unmatched: 5. Germline-derived CDR1 and CDR2 are MNHEY and SVGAGI. The CDR3 here is CASSFQGAIETQYF. The CDR3 coding sequence is TGTGCCAGCAGTTTCCAGGGGGCCATAGAGACCCAGTACTTC.

The V gene is TRBV9, the J gene TRBJ2-1; possibly TRBD1 or TRBD2 for D (5 bases each). V was clipped by 5 bases and J by 10 bases, with 13 bases between them. CDR3 length: 12 residues. Germline CDR1 is SGDLS and CDR2 is YYNGEE. The CDR3 protein is CASRDKTGEQFF. The CDR3, as DNA: TGTGCCAGCAGGGACAAAACGGGGGAGCAGTTCTTC.

This clonotype was detected ten times or more. The V gene is TRBV14, the J gene TRBJ2-2, with D maybe TRBD1 (5 bases). The ends were cut back, 4 bases at V and 6 bases at J, with 9 bases in the middle. The CDR3 is 13 residues long. Germline V gene data show CDR1 as SGHDN and CDR2 as FVKESK. The CDR3: CASSRPGPGELFF. The CDR3 DNA reads as TGTGCCAGCAGCCGACCAGGGCCCGGGGAGCTGTTTTTT. Using reference TRBV14 and TRBJ2-2 for the parts outside the CDR3, the full variable domain is EAGVTQFPSHSVIEKGQTVTLRCDPISGHDNLYWYRRVMGKEIKFLLHFVKESKQDESGMPNNRFLAERTGGTYSTLKVQPAELEDSGVYFCASSRPGPGELFFGEGSRLTVL.

The chain has TRBV15 and TRBJ2-3, with 8 positions matching TRBD2. The V segment lost 0 bases and the J segment 7 bases; nucleotides outside the gene matches: 18. The CDR3 is made up of 19 amino acids. Germline CDR1 reads LNHNV; CDR2 reads YYDKDF (reference sequence). CDR3 amino acids: CATSRDYRGREEASNTQYF. CDR3 DNA sequence: TGTGCCACCAGCAGAGATTATCGCGGGCGGGAGGAAGCAAGTAATACGCAGTATTTT.

The chain combines TRBV5-1 with TRBJ2-2, with 10 nucleotides matching TRBD2. Trimming cost V 4 bases and J 6 bases; bases outside gene matches: 9. Germline CDR1 and CDR2: SGHRS and YFSETQ. This CDR3 region has 16 residues. The CDR3 spells CASSGLAGGSAGELFF. DNA for the CDR3: TGCGCCAGCAGCGGTTTAGCGGGAGGAAGCGCCGGGGAGCTGTTTTTT.